The 31 T cell receptor beta chains below all came from one sample that was sequenced in a study of blood T cells in healthy people across ages. Combining a sample-barcoded 5' primer with a J-beta primer mix, a second PCR ran for roughly 7 to 11 cycles. TCRdb reanalysed the 5' RACE reads using MiXCR and keeps one entry per CDR3 protein. The sample records hundreds of thousands of distinct CDR3 sequences, around 48% being singletons. Sequencing was carried out using blood. All receptors come from a woman aged 60-75 years in good health.

Comment on this clonotype: Just one base apart from a much larger clone, this may be a read error. V usage is TRBV28 and J usage is TRBJ1-2; tentative D call: TRBD1 (5 bases). The CDR3 loop spans 16 amino acids. Per the germline V gene, CDR1 is MDHEN and CDR2 is SYDVKM. V shed 1 base and J shed 4 bases, with 16 bases lying between them. The CDR3: CASSLSLTAGGYGYTF. The CDR3 DNA reads as TGTGCCAGCAGTTTATCCTTGACGGCGGGGGGCTATGGCTACACCTTC.

This clonotype was counted between two and nine times. The CDR3 nucleotides are TGTGCCAGCAGCTTGACCTATACGGAGACCCAGTACTTC. Protein product: CASSLTYTETQYF. The rearrangement joins TRBV7-2 to TRBJ2-7; no clear D gene. The DNA matches TRBJ2-5 better at its end, which makes the J call doubtful. Germline CDR1 and CDR2: SGHTA and FQGNSA. The CDR3 runs to 13 residues.

This chain connects TRBV24-1 to TRBJ2-3, with 8 bases lining up with TRBD2. The germline CDR1 and CDR2 sequences are KGHDR and SFDVKD. The CDR3 sequence is 17 residues long. J lost 5 bases, V lost 3 bases, and 12 bases had no gene match. The CDR3 loop is CATSDALSGIWGDTQYF. The CDR3 DNA sequence: TGTGCCACCAGTGATGCTCTTAGCGGGATTTGGGGAGATACGCAGTATTTT.

In DNA, the CDR3 is TGTGCCAGCAGTGAAAAGGCGTACCAAGAGACCCAGTACTTC. Amino acid sequence: CASSEKAYQETQYF. The rearrangement joins TRBV2 to TRBJ2-5; D is unclear. This CDR3 comprises 14 residues. From germline, CDR1 is SNHLY and CDR2 FYNNEI. Trimming removed 2 bases at V and 0 bases at J, with 7 bases between.

This clonotype has a handful of counts. This chain connects TRBV7-3 to TRBJ2-1, with D perhaps matching TRBD1 (5 bases). CDR1 SGHTA and CDR2 FQGTGA come from the germline V gene. Trimming took 5 bases from V and 10 from J, leaving 12 bases between them. This CDR3 contains 12 residues. CDR3 loop: CASSPGSREQFF. As DNA, the CDR3 is TGTGCCAGCAGCCCAGGGTCACGGGAGCAGTTCTTC.

The V gene is TRBV9, the J gene TRBJ2-2, with D unresolved. The germline CDR1 and CDR2 sequences are SGDLS and YYNGEE. There are 16 residues in the CDR3. Trimming removed 4 bases from V and 4 bases from J, with 17 bases in between. The CDR3 nucleotides are TGTGCCAGCAGCCCGCTTGTTGGGGTAACCACCGGGGAGCTGTTTTTT. It translates to CASSPLVGVTTGELFF. The full variable domain, in which reference TRBV9 and TRBJ2-2 provide the parts outside the CDR3, is DSGVTQTPKHLITATGQRVTLRCSPRSGDLSVYWYQQSLDQGLQFLIQYYNGEERAKGNILERFSAQQFPDLHSELNLSSLELGDSALYFCASSPLVGVTTGELFFGEGSRLTVL.

The V gene is TRBV4-3, the J gene TRBJ2-5; 9 nucleotides agree with TRBD1. Gene TRBJ2-7 matches the end of the DNA better, so the J call may be wrong. The germline V gene has CDR1 LGHNA and CDR2 YSLEER. The CDR3 has 16 amino acids. As DNA, the CDR3 is TGCGCCAGCAGCCAAGACTTGACAGGGGGGCGACGCGAGCAGTACTTC. Translation gives CASSQDLTGGRREQYF.

The CDR3 sequence is CASSPRTSGTSTDTQYF. In nucleotides, the CDR3 is TGTGCCAGCAGCCCGCGGACTAGCGGGACTAGCACAGATACGCAGTATTTT. J is TRBJ2-3 and V is TRBV7-9, with 12 bases lining up with TRBD2. This CDR3 has 17 residues. V lost 5 bases to trimming and J lost 0 bases; unmatched junction nucleotides: 6. Looked up from germline, CDR1 is SEHNR and CDR2 is FQNEAQ (reference sequence).

The V gene is TRBV9, the J gene TRBJ2-1; D unclear. V lost 3 bases and J 6 bases, leaving 13 bases between the germline ends. In germline, CDR1 is SGDLS, CDR2 YYNGEE. The CDR3 is 14 amino acids. This CDR3 reads CASSEAVRTNEQFF. The CDR3, as DNA: TGTGCCAGCAGCGAGGCGGTGCGGACCAATGAGCAGTTCTTC.

The chain combines TRBV6-2 or TRBV6-3 with TRBJ2-7; 7 bases are a match to TRBD1. Germline CDR1 reads MNHEY; CDR2 reads SVGEGT. This CDR3 spans 15 amino acids. The J segment lost 2 bases and the V segment lost 5 bases, leaving 9 bases of the junction unmatched. CDR3: CASSPMRDRTYEQYF. CDR3 nucleotide sequence: TGTGCCAGCAGTCCCATGAGGGACAGAACCTACGAGCAGTACTTC.

The rearrangement links TRBV27 to TRBJ2-1; TRBD2 agrees at 10 bases. CDR1 MNHEY and CDR2 SMNVEV come from the germline V gene (reference sequence). The ends lost 4 bases at V and 10 bases at J; junction bases unmatched: 4. The CDR3 length is 13 residues. The CDR3 region has the DNA TGTGCCAGCAGTTATAGCGGGGGGAGGGAGCAGTTCTTC. It is translated as CASSYSGGREQFF.

The V call is TRBV7-2, the J call TRBJ2-1, with D unclear. Trimming removed 7 bases from V and 0 bases from J, with 10 bases in between. Germline assignment: CDR1 SGHTA and CDR2 FQGNSA. This CDR3 comprises 14 residues. The CDR3: CASTRRSSYNEQFF. The CDR3 DNA follows: TGTGCCAGCACCCGACGGTCCTCCTACAATGAGCAGTTCTTC.

In DNA form, the CDR3 reads TGTGCCAGCAGTATTAGGGGGCTCGAGCAGTACTTC. Translation gives CASSIRGLEQYF. J is TRBJ2-7 and V is TRBV28; 7 nucleotides match TRBD1. The germline CDR1 and CDR2 sequences are MDHEN and SYDVKM. V dropped 5 bases and J dropped 6; count of bases not matched to a gene: 4. The CDR3 is 12 residues long.

This CDR3 reads CSARGWDPQPYEQYF. CDR3 bases: TGCAGTGCTAGAGGATGGGACCCGCAGCCGTATGAGCAGTACTTC. V is TRBV20-1 and J is TRBJ2-5, with D possibly being TRBD1 or TRBD2 (5 bases each). The germline gives CDR1 DFQATT, CDR2 SNEGSKA (reference sequence). V lost 1 base, J lost 11 bases, and 23 bases lay in between. The CDR3 spans 15 residues.

The chain joins TRBV7-3 to TRBJ1-6; D is unresolved. The ends were cut back, 5 bases at V and 7 bases at J, with 12 bases in the middle. Germline V gives CDR1 SGHTA, CDR2 FQGTGA. The CDR3 has 14 amino acids. CDR3 sequence: CASSVSSGNSPLHF. CDR3 in DNA: TGTGCCAGCAGCGTATCCTCTGGGAATTCACCCCTCCACTTT.

This clonotype turned up a few times. V is TRBV7-2 and J is TRBJ1-1; no firm D call. This CDR3 contains 14 residues. V lost 6 bases and J 4 bases, leaving 15 bases between the germline ends. From germline, CDR1 is SGHTA and CDR2 FQGNSA. The CDR3 reads CASRPTLPGTEAFF. CDR3 bases: TGTGCCAGCAGACCTACCCTACCGGGCACTGAAGCTTTCTTT. Full variable domain (missing parts from reference TRBV7-2 and TRBJ1-1): GAGVSQSPSNKVTEKGKDVELRCDPISGHTALYWYRQSLGQGLEFLIYFQGNSAPDKSGLPSDRFSAERTGGSVSTLTIQRTQQEDSAVYLCASRPTLPGTEAFFGQGTRLTVV.

CDR3 amino acids: CASSEPPDALNQPQHF. The DNA of the CDR3 is TGTGCCAGCAGCGAACCCCCCGACGCCCTCAATCAGCCCCAGCATTTT. The V call is TRBV6-2 or TRBV6-3, the J call TRBJ1-5; D is uncertain. V was trimmed by 6 bases and J by 3 bases, leaving 18 bases between them. Per germline, CDR1 MNHEY and CDR2 SVGEGT. The length of the CDR3 is 16 residues.

The table lists this clonotype with many counts. The gene calls are TRBV28 and TRBJ2-7; tentative D call: TRBD1 (5 bases). The CDR3 spans 15 residues. Trimming left V 1 base short and J 5 bases short, with 15 bases between. Germline V CDR1 and CDR2: MDHEN, SYDVKM. The CDR3 DNA reads TGTGCCAGCAGTTTATTGGCGGACATGTCTAACGAGCAGTACTTC. As protein: CASSLLADMSNEQYF. The whole variable domain, remainder taken from reference TRBV28 and TRBJ2-7, is DVKVTQSSRYLVKRTGEKVFLECVQDMDHENMFWYRQDPGLGLRLIYFSYDVKMKEKGDIPEGYSVSREKKERFSLILESASTNQTSMYLCASSLLADMSNEQYFGPGTRLTVT.

The chain recombines TRBV11-2 with TRBJ2-7; D perhaps matches TRBD2 (6 bases). TRBJ2-5 explains the end of the DNA better; the J call may be wrong. The CDR3 sequence is 14 residues long. Germline V CDR1 and CDR2: SGHAT, FQNNGV. In nucleotides, the CDR3 is TGTGCCAGCAGCCCCAGGAGGGCGGAAGAGACCCAGTACTTC. It encodes CASSPRRAEETQYF.

V usage is TRBV7-9 and J usage is TRBJ2-1; D is uncertain. Trimming shortened V by 1 base and J by 0 bases, and 10 bases separated the two germline ends. The CDR3 covers 16 residues. CDR1 and CDR2 (germline): SEHNR, FQNEAQ (reference sequence). The DNA of the CDR3 is TGTGCCAGCAGCTTAGATGCTCTATCCTCCTACAATGAGCAGTTCTTC. This sequence encodes CASSLDALSSYNEQFF.

The CDR3 loop is CAISETGTQETQYF. CDR3 coding DNA: TGTGCCATCAGTGAGACAGGTACCCAAGAGACCCAGTACTTC. The V gene is TRBV10-3, the J gene TRBJ2-5, with a weak D call TRBD1 (5 bases). Trimming cost V 2 bases and J 1 base, with 8 bases left between them. Germline CDR1 ENHRY, CDR2 SYGVKD. This CDR3 is 14 amino acids long.

This chain links TRBV7-9 with TRBJ2-1; 9 bases match TRBD1. CDR3 length: 15 amino acids. V lost 6 bases to trimming and J lost 7 bases; unmatched junction nucleotides: 10. Germline V CDR1 and CDR2: SEHNR, FQNEAQ (reference sequence). The CDR3 spells CASRTGTGSRNEQFF. The DNA for the CDR3 is TGTGCCAGCAGAACCGGGACAGGGTCTAGAAATGAGCAGTTCTTC.

The V and J genes are TRBV5-6 and TRBJ2-7; D tentatively reads TRBD1 or TRBD2 (6 bases each). The J call is doubtful: the DNA matches TRBJ2-5 better. CDR1 and CDR2 (germline): SGHDT, YYEEEE. The CDR3 consists of 14 residues. The CDR3 here is CASSLITGRETQYF. The DNA of the CDR3 is TGTGCCAGCAGCTTGATAACAGGGAGGGAGACCCAGTACTTC.

The chain employs TRBV20-1 and TRBJ1-2, with D perhaps TRBD1 (6 bases). V was cut by 3 bases and J by 3 bases, with 14 bases left in between. The CDR3 extends over 14 amino acids. The germline V gene has CDR1 DFQATT and CDR2 SNEGSKA (reference sequence). This CDR3 reads CSASPQGLHYGYTF. The CDR3 nucleotides read TGCAGTGCTAGCCCTCAGGGGCTTCACTATGGCTACACCTTC.

This clonotype is a singleton in its sample. The chain links TRBV5-1 to TRBJ2-1, with D possibly called TRBD1 or TRBD2 (5 bases each). V lost 4 bases, J lost 6 bases, and 17 bases lay in between. There are 15 residues in the CDR3. The germline CDR1 and CDR2 sequences are SGHRS and YFSETQ. CDR3 bases: TGCGCCAGCAGCCCCCTGGGGACCCTCTGCAATGAGCAGTTCTTC. Encoded protein: CASSPLGTLCNEQFF. Combining the CDR3 with reference TRBV5-1 and TRBJ2-1 gives the whole variable domain KAGVTQTPRYLIKTRGQQVTLSCSPISGHRSVSWYQQTPGQGLQFLFEYFSETQRNKGNFPGRFSGRQFSNSRSEMNVSTLELGDSALYLCASSPLGTLCNEQFFGPGTRLTVL.

The V gene is TRBV3-1, the J gene TRBJ2-4; D may be TRBD1 (6 bases). The CDR3 is made up of 16 amino acids. V lost 0 bases and J lost 8, with 17 bases in between. Germline CDR1 reads LGHDT; CDR2 reads YNNKEL (reference sequence). The CDR3 spells CASSQDVGARGHIQYF. CDR3 bases: TGTGCCAGCAGCCAAGATGTGGGGGCGAGGGGCCACATTCAGTACTTC.

This clonotype was counted only a few times. This chain's CDR3 is CSAKSGSRTDTQYF. In DNA form, the CDR3 reads TGCAGTGCTAAGAGCGGGAGCAGGACAGATACGCAGTATTTT. The chain combines TRBV20-1 with TRBJ2-3, with 8 bases that match TRBD2. The ends lost 4 bases at V and 3 bases at J; junction bases unmatched: 6. Germline V gene sequence: CDR1 DFQATT, CDR2 SNEGSKA (reference sequence). CDR3 length equals 14 residues.

This clonotype has only a few counts. CDR3: CASSPGDGTYEQYF. The DNA for the CDR3 is TGTGCCAGCAGCCCCGGGGACGGCACCTACGAGCAGTACTTC. J is TRBJ2-7 and V is TRBV4-2; D may be TRBD1 or TRBD2 (5 bases each). Germline lookup yields CDR1 LGHNA and CDR2 YNFKEQ. The V and J ends lost 4 bases and 2 bases respectively, with 12 bases between them. The CDR3 covers 14 residues.

This chain links TRBV10-3 with TRBJ2-5, with 8 bases fitting TRBD1. Germline V gene lookup returns CDR1 ENHRY and CDR2 SYGVKD. The junction had 8 bases not matched to a gene; V was cut back by 0 bases and J by 11 bases. The length of the CDR3 is 14 residues. CDR3: CAISESGNRGEQYF. CDR3 DNA: TGTGCCATCAGTGAGTCGGGGAACAGGGGGGAGCAGTACTTC.

The J gene is TRBJ2-1, the V gene TRBV7-3; D is uncertain. This CDR3 contains 18 residues. The germline gives CDR1 SGHTA, CDR2 FQGTGA. Between the trimmed V and J ends, which lost 2 bases and 0 bases, there was a span of 17 bases. The CDR3 DNA follows: TGTGCCAGCAGCTTACACGGACCTTCCCAGAGCTCCTACAATGAGCAGTTCTTC. Amino acids: CASSLHGPSQSSYNEQFF.

About this clonotype itself: This could be a read error, since a much larger clone is one nucleotide away. The V call is TRBV29-1, the J call TRBJ2-7; D is possibly TRBD1 (6 bases). Trimming left V 5 bases short and J 3 bases short, with 17 bases between. The CDR3 has 14 residues. Germline-derived CDR1 and CDR2 are SQVTM and ANQGSEA. CDR3 sequence (DNA): TGCAGCGTTAGGGTTAAAAGGGGGTACTACGAGCAGTACTTC. Residues: CSVRVKRGYYEQYF.